The 24 T cell receptor beta chains below all came from one sample that was sequenced in a study of T cell repertoires in aging, cancer and after chemotherapy. TRB rearrangements spanning V, D and J were amplified using mixed TRB-A/B primers. MiXCR, run by TCRdb on the multiplex PCR reads, gives a single entry per CDR3 protein. The sample lists some 10,000 distinct CDR3 sequences; 32% were seen once. The template was genomic DNA from peripheral blood, not RNA. The sequenced material came from blood. Source of these receptors: a human donor in good health.

The sample holds a few counts of this clonotype. CDR3 sequence reads: CASSYLQVAEGFNEQFF. CDR3 DNA: TGTGCCAGCAGTTACCTTCAGGTGGCGGAGGGGTTCAATGAGCAGTTCTTC. V gene TRBV6-5 combines with J gene TRBJ2-1, with a possible D match to TRBD2 (6 bases). The CDR3 contains 17 residues. Trimming stripped 2 bases from V and 6 bases from J, with 20 bases between. Germline-derived CDR1 and CDR2 are MNHEY and SVGAGI.

This clonotype was detected only a few times. The V call is TRBV27, the J call TRBJ1-1; D gene ambiguous. The CDR3 has 15 amino acids. Per germline, CDR1 MNHEY and CDR2 SMNVEV (reference sequence). Trimming removed 5 bases at V and 3 bases at J, with 16 bases between. The CDR3 loop is CASSPLPTGYTEAFF. The CDR3 nucleotides are TGTGCCAGCAGTCCATTACCTACGGGGTACACTGAAGCTTTCTTT.

DNA for the CDR3: TGTGCCAGCAGTTTAATCCGTACAACTAATGAAAAACTGTTTTTT. Translated: CASSLIRTTNEKLFF. V is TRBV28 and J is TRBJ1-4; D call uncertain. Germline V gene lookup returns CDR1 MDHEN and CDR2 SYDVKM. With 2 bases removed from V and 0 bases from J, the gap between germline ends came to 7 bases. This CDR3 has 15 residues.

The table lists this clonotype with a few counts. The chain carries TRBV6-1 and TRBJ1-6; 7 bases align to TRBD1. V trimming: 0 bases; J trimming: 8 bases; junction bases outside the gene matches: 4. CDR1 and CDR2 from the germline V gene are MNHNS and SASEGT. CDR3 length equals 15 residues. The chain's CDR3 is CASSEARGLDSPLHF. CDR3 sequence (DNA): TGTGCCAGCAGTGAAGCTAGGGGGCTGGATTCACCCCTCCACTTT.

Relative to its sample, this clonotype is medium-sized. This chain joins TRBV19 and TRBJ2-7, with TRBD2 identical over 10 bases. This CDR3 is 14 amino acids long. V lost 5 bases and J lost 3; bases outside the gene matches: 4. Looked up from germline, CDR1 is LNHDA and CDR2 is SQIVND (reference sequence). This CDR3 is CASSPLAGGYEQYF. Written as DNA, the CDR3 is TGTGCCAGTAGTCCATTAGCGGGAGGCTACGAGCAGTACTTC.

The V call is TRBV6-1, the J call TRBJ1-5; 9 nucleotides agree with TRBD1. Germline CDR1 reads MNHNS; CDR2 reads SASEGT. The CDR3 consists of 15 residues. V lost 1 base and J lost 7; bases outside the gene matches: 5. The chain's CDR3 is CASSEGQGGGQPQHF. The CDR3 DNA sequence: TGTGCCAGCAGTGAAGGACAGGGGGGGGGGCAGCCCCAGCATTTT.

This clonotype appeared a few times. The chain couples TRBV7-9 to TRBJ2-3; D is undetermined. CDR3 size: 12 residues. Germline V gene sequence: CDR1 SEHNR, CDR2 FQNEAQ (reference sequence). V was cut by 5 bases and J by 6 bases, with 9 bases left in between. The CDR3 DNA reads TGTGCCAGCAGCCCCCTGGGGGATACGCAGTATTTT. Residues: CASSPLGDTQYF.

The chain uses TRBV27 and TRBJ1-5; 7 bases line up with TRBD1. The CDR3 runs to 15 residues. From germline, CDR1 is MNHEY and CDR2 SMNVEV (reference sequence). The J segment lost 4 bases and the V segment lost 6 bases, leaving 9 bases of the junction unmatched. This CDR3 reads CASRPQGFSNQPQHF. The CDR3 DNA follows: TGTGCCAGCAGGCCACAGGGGTTCTCTAATCAGCCCCAGCATTTT.

This clonotype came up a few times. This chain joins TRBV20-1 and TRBJ2-2; 11 positions match TRBD2. The germline CDR1 and CDR2 sequences are DFQATT and SNEGSKA (reference sequence). The CDR3 consists of 18 residues. V was pared by 0 bases and J by 1 base, with 7 bases of the junction left unmatched. The CDR3: CSARDRILAGGNTGELFF. The CDR3 DNA reads as TGCAGTGCTAGAGATCGTATCCTAGCGGGGGGGAACACCGGGGAGCTGTTTTTT.

The CDR3 reads CASSEAHVGGNTIYF. The CDR3 region has the DNA TGTGCCAGCAGTGAAGCGCACGTCGGGGGAAACACCATATATTTT. J is TRBJ1-3 and V is TRBV6-1; no clear D gene. The CDR3 is made up of 15 amino acids. Per germline, CDR1 MNHNS and CDR2 SASEGT. V shed 0 bases and J shed 4 bases, with 10 bases lying between them.

V gene TRBV24-1 combines with J gene TRBJ2-5; a possible D gene is TRBD1 (5 bases). Germline CDR1 KGHDR, CDR2 SFDVKD. The ends were cut back, 3 bases at V and 4 bases at J, with 17 bases in the middle. The CDR3 consists of 16 residues. The DNA of the CDR3 is TGTGCCACCAGTGATCCCGGAGAACAGGCAGGAGAGACCCAGTACTTC. Protein sequence: CATSDPGEQAGETQYF.

In its sample, this clonotype ranks as medium-sized. The chain employs TRBV29-1 and TRBJ2-3, with TRBD2 as a possible D gene (5 bases). The germline gives CDR1 SQVTM, CDR2 ANQGSEA. The V and J ends lost 1 base and 4 bases respectively, with 12 bases between them. CDR3 length: 14 residues. This CDR3 is CSVEGGRGADTQYF. Here the CDR3 DNA reads TGCAGCGTTGAAGGGGGTCGGGGTGCAGATACGCAGTATTTT.

This CDR3 is CATSDHQGGINEQFF. The CDR3 bases are TGTGCCACCAGTGACCATCAGGGGGGTATCAATGAGCAGTTCTTC. The chain uses TRBV24-1 and TRBJ2-1; TRBD1 is a possible D gene (7 bases). The CDR3 is made up of 15 amino acids. The V end was cut by 4 bases, the J end by 6 bases, with 15 bases between. The germline gives CDR1 KGHDR, CDR2 SFDVKD.

To note about this clonotype: Relative to the germline gene, one junction end is altered; a read error may explain this. The chain recombines TRBV6-5 with TRBJ2-3; no reliable D call. Looked up from germline, CDR1 is MNHEY and CDR2 is SVGAGI. The CDR3 runs 13 residues. This CDR3 is CASSPSPPDTQYF. DNA of the CDR3: TGCGCCAGCAGTCCTTCCCCCCCAGATACGCAGTATTTT.

In its sample, this clonotype ranks as medium-sized (0.01 to 0.1%). This sequence joins TRBV29-1 and TRBJ1-1; a possible D gene is TRBD1 (5 bases). CDR3 size: 13 residues. Trimming removed 7 bases from V and 3 bases from J, with 15 bases in between. Germline-derived CDR1 and CDR2 are SQVTM and ANQGSEA. CDR3 sequence reads: CSGGQGEYTEAFF. The CDR3 bases are TGCAGCGGTGGTCAAGGGGAGTACACTGAAGCTTTCTTT.

This chain uses TRBV6-6 with TRBJ2-7, with D perhaps matching TRBD2 (6 bases). The germline CDR1 and CDR2 sequences are MNHNY and SVGAGI (reference sequence). CDR3 length equals 14 residues. Trimming cost V 2 bases and J 3 bases, with 11 bases left between them. CDR3 in amino acids: CASSYTGEFYEQYF. In DNA, the CDR3 is TGTGCCAGCAGTTACACGGGGGAGTTCTACGAGCAGTACTTC.

This clonotype has just a few counts. The J gene is TRBJ2-1, the V gene TRBV12-3 or TRBV12-4; D is possibly TRBD1 or TRBD2 (5 bases each). V was trimmed by 11 bases and J by 2 bases, leaving 13 bases between them. The length of the CDR3 is 13 residues. This chain's CDR3 is CAVGPTTYNEQFF. CDR3 nucleotide sequence: TGTGCCGTGGGACCTACAACCTACAATGAGCAGTTCTTC.

This clonotype was observed a handful of times. This chain connects TRBV19 to TRBJ1-1; unclear D gene. The ends were cut back, 8 bases at V and 1 base at J, with 11 bases in the middle. This CDR3 contains 13 residues. Per the germline V gene, CDR1 is LNHDA and CDR2 is SQIVND (reference sequence). CDR3 sequence reads: CASDGRGNTEAFF. Written as DNA, the CDR3 is TGTGCCAGTGATGGAAGAGGGAACACTGAAGCTTTCTTT.

This clonotype is judged medium-sized. DNA of the CDR3: TGTGCCAGCAGCTTAGGGACTCGTTTCGGATCGGATACGCAGTATTTT. It is translated as CASSLGTRFGSDTQYF. V is TRBV11-3 and J is TRBJ2-3; D is possibly TRBD2 (5 bases). The CDR3 length is 16 residues. Germline assignment: CDR1 SGHNT and CDR2 YENEEA. V dropped 1 base and J dropped 6 bases, with 17 bases sitting between them.

By share, this clonotype counts as medium-sized (0.01 to 0.1%). The CDR3 spells CASSTQHTISTDTQYF. Here the CDR3 DNA reads TGTGCCAGTAGTACGCAGCATACCATCAGCACAGATACGCAGTATTTT. This chain joins TRBV19 and TRBJ2-3; unclear D gene. The CDR3 loop spans 16 amino acids. Germline V CDR1 and CDR2: LNHDA, SQIVND (reference sequence). The V gene lost 4 bases and the J gene lost 0 bases, with 14 bases spanning the gap.

The chain uses TRBV30 and TRBJ2-7, with D perhaps assigned TRBD1 or TRBD2 (6 bases each). The germline V gene encodes CDR1 GTSNPN and CDR2 SVGIG (reference sequence). The CDR3 loop spans 11 amino acids. V was shortened by 2 bases and J by 8 bases, with 10 bases between the two germline ends. CDR3 sequence: CAWSRGGKQYF. Here the CDR3 DNA reads TGTGCCTGGAGTAGAGGGGGGAAGCAGTACTTC.

This clonotype has only a few counts. This chain connects TRBV12-3 or TRBV12-4 to TRBJ2-2; D tentatively fits TRBD1 or TRBD2 (5 bases each). V shed 5 bases and J shed 3 bases, with 7 bases lying between them. The CDR3 length is 13 residues. CDR3 region: CASSPGHTGELFF. The CDR3, as DNA: TGTGCCAGCAGTCCGGGACACACCGGGGAGCTGTTTTTT.

This clonotype occurred a few times. The V call is TRBV12-3 or TRBV12-4, the J call TRBJ1-4; D is unclear. CDR3 length: 15 amino acids. Between the trimmed V and J ends, which lost 5 bases and 3 bases, there was a span of 13 bases. CDR3 sequence: CASSVGFGANEKLFF. The CDR3 DNA sequence: TGTGCCAGCAGTGTCGGATTCGGGGCTAATGAAAAACTGTTTTTT.

The chain employs TRBV18 and TRBJ1-5; TRBD1 is a possible D gene (5 bases). The CDR3 has 15 amino acids. V lost 6 bases and J 6 bases, leaving 18 bases between the germline ends. Germline V gives CDR1 KGHSH, CDR2 LQKENI. CDR3 residues: CASSQGRQIGQPQHF. In nucleotides, the CDR3 is TGTGCCAGCTCCCAGGGCCGGCAGATAGGTCAGCCCCAGCATTTT.